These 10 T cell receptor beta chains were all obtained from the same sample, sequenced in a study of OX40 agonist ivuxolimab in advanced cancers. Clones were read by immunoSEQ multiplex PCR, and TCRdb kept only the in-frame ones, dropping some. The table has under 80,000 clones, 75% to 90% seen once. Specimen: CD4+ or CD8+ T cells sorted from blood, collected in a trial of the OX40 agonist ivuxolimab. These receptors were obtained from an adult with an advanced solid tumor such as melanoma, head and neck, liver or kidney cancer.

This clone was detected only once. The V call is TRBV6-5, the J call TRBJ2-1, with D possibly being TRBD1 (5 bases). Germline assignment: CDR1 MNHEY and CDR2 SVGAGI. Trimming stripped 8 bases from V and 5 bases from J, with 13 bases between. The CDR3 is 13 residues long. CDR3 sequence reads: CASSPGSDNEQFF. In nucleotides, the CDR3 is TGTGCCAGCTCGCCAGGGTCTGACAATGAGCAGTTCTTC.

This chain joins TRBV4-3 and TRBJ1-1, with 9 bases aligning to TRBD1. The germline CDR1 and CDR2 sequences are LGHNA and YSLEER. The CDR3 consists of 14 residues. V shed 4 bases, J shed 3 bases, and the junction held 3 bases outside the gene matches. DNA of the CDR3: TGCGCCAGCAGCCTGCGGACAGGGGACACTGAAGCTTTCTTT. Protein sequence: CASSLRTGDTEAFF.

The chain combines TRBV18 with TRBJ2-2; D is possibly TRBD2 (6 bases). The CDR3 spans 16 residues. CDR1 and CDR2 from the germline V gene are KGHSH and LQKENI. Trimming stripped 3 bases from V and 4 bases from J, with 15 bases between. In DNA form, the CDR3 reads TGTGCCAGCTCACCCCTAAGGGCGCGGGGCACCGGGGAGCTGTTTTTT. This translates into CASSPLRARGTGELFF.

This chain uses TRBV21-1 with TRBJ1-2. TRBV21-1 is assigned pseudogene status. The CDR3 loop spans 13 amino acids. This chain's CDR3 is CASSKDEFYGYTF. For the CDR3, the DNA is TGTGCCAGCAGCAAAGACGAGTTCTATGGCTACACCTTC.

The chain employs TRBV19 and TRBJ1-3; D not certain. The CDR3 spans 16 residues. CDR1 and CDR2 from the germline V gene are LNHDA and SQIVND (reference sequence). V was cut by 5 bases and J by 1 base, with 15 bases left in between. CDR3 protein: CASSSPATPSGNTIYF. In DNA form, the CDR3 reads TGTGCCAGTAGTTCCCCGGCGACGCCGTCTGGAAACACCATATATTTT.

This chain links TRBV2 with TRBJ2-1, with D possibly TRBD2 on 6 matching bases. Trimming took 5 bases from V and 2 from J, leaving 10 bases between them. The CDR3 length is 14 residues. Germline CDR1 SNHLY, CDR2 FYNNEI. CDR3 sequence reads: CASSRDSTYNEQFF. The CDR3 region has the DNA TGTGCCAGCAGTCGGGACTCGACCTACAATGAGCAGTTCTTC.

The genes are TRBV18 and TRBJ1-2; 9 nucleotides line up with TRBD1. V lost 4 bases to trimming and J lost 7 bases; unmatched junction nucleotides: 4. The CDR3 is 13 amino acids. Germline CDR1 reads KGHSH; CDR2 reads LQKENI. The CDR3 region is CASSQGTGTGYTF. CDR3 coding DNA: TGTGCCAGCTCACAGGGGACAGGGACTGGCTACACCTTC.

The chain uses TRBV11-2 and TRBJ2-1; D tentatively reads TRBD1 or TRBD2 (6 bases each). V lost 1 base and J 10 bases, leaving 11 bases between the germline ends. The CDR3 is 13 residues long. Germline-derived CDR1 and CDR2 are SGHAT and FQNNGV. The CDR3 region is CASSLGGGTEQFF. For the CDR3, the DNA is TGTGCCAGCAGCTTAGGAGGGGGGACAGAGCAGTTCTTC. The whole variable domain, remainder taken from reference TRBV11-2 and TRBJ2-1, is EAGVAQSPRYKIIEKRQSVAFWCNPISGHATLYWYQQILGQGPKLLIQFQNNGVVDDSQLPKDRFSAERLKGVDSTLKIQPAKLEDSAVYLCASSLGGGTEQFFGPGTRLTVL.

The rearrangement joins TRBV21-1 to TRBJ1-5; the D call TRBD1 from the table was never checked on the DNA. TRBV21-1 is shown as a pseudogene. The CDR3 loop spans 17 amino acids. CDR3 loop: CASSKRPGAVWDQPQHF. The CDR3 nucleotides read TGTGCCAGCAGCAAGAGGCCAGGGGCTGTTTGGGATCAGCCCCAGCATTTT.

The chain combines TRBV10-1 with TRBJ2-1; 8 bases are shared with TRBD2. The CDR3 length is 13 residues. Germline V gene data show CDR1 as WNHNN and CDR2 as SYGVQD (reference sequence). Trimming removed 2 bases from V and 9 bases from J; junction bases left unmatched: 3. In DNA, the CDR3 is TGCGCCAGCAGTGAGGGACTAGCAATTGAGCAGTTCTTC. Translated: CASSEGLAIEQFF.